What follows are 21 T cell receptor beta chains derived from one specimen sequenced in a study of cytomegalovirus exposure and HLA in healthy donors. Some clones are missing from TCRdb's copy, which holds only in-frame ones; the method was immunoSEQ multiplex PCR. The sample includes around 150,000 clones, 86% of them seen just once. Sample: PBMCs. The source of these receptors is a woman in her 30s in good health and CMV-seronegative.

The chain is built from TRBV5-1 and TRBJ2-4; 7 bases map to TRBD1. Trimming at V came to 0 bases and at J to 6 bases, leaving 3 bases not matched to a gene. The germline V gene has CDR1 SGHRS and CDR2 YFSETQ. CDR3 size: 14 residues. CDR3 region: CASSLDAGGNIQYF. The CDR3 DNA sequence: TGCGCCAGCAGCTTGGATGCAGGGGGAAACATTCAGTACTTC.

V gene TRBV7-8 combines with J gene TRBJ2-1, with 10 nucleotides matching TRBD2. The CDR3 has 15 residues. CDR1 is SGHVS and CDR2 is FQNEAQ in the germline V gene. The V segment lost 2 bases and the J segment 4 bases; nucleotides outside the gene matches: 2. CDR3 nucleotide sequence: TGTGCCAGCAGCTTATCGACTAGCGGGTACAATGAGCAGTTCTTC. Its protein product is CASSLSTSGYNEQFF.

The genes are TRBV5-1 and TRBJ2-2, with D possibly TRBD1 on 5 matching bases. The CDR3 runs 15 residues. Trimming pared 3 bases from V and 5 bases from J, leaving 14 bases between. Germline V lookup: CDR1 SGHRS, CDR2 YFSETQ. The CDR3 reads CASSSQIRVTGELFF. The CDR3 DNA is TGCGCCAGCAGCTCGCAGATCAGGGTTACCGGGGAGCTGTTTTTT.

Worth noting for this clone: At one end, the junction sequence differs from germline, possibly due to a read error. The V and J genes are TRBV11-2 and TRBJ1-4; 8 bases align to TRBD1. From germline, CDR1 is SGHAT and CDR2 FQNNGV. The CDR3 sequence is 14 residues long. The CDR3 spells CASSLDRGSEKLFF. The DNA of the CDR3 is TGTGCCAGCAGTTTAGACAGGGGTAGTGAAAAACTGTTTTTT.

The V gene is TRBV5-1, the J gene TRBJ2-1; 12 bases line up with TRBD1. This CDR3 region has 15 residues. The V and J ends lost 0 bases and 9 bases, in that order; junction bases with no gene match: 4. CDR1 is SGHRS and CDR2 is YFSETQ in the germline V gene. CDR3 loop: CASSLAGTGGVEQFF. The CDR3 coding sequence is TGCGCCAGCAGCTTGGCCGGGACAGGGGGCGTTGAGCAGTTCTTC.

V usage is TRBV2 and J usage is TRBJ2-3, with a possible D match to TRBD1 (5 bases). CDR3 length: 13 amino acids. Trimming cost V 4 bases and J 4 bases, with 9 bases left between them. Per germline, CDR1 SNHLY and CDR2 FYNNEI. This CDR3 reads CASSGQSADTQYF. The CDR3 DNA follows: TGTGCCAGCAGTGGACAGAGCGCAGATACGCAGTATTTT.

V gene TRBV6-5 combines with J gene TRBJ1-4; D ambiguous. V shed 0 bases and J shed 5 bases, with 7 bases lying between them. Germline V gives CDR1 MNHEY, CDR2 SVGAGI. CDR3 size: 14 residues. CDR3 nucleotides: TGTGCCAGCAGTTACTCGTACGGGAATGAAAAACTGTTTTTT. This translates into CASSYSYGNEKLFF.

There are a few counts of this clone. The rearrangement uses TRBV12-5 and TRBJ1-1, with 8 bases identical to TRBD1. Trimming took 9 bases from V and 4 from J; bases not matched to a gene: 13. From germline, CDR1 is LGHNT and CDR2 FRNRAP. The CDR3 length is 15 residues. CDR3 bases: TGTGCTAGCCTGAAACAGGGGGAGGAAGGCACTGAAGCTTTCTTT. Amino acids: CASLKQGEEGTEAFF.

Note on this clone: Additional DNA sequences in this sample encode the identical CDR3. This chain joins TRBV27 and TRBJ2-5; D perhaps matches TRBD1 (6 bases). This CDR3 has 12 residues. CDR1 is MNHEY, CDR2 SMNVEV, per germline (reference sequence). V lost 4 bases, J lost 5 bases, and 8 bases lay in between. The CDR3 bases are TGTGCCAGCAGTTCAGGGGTGGAGACCCAGTACTTC. This encodes CASSSGVETQYF.

The rearrangement joins TRBV30 to TRBJ1-5; D possibly corresponds to TRBD1 (5 bases). The CDR3 contains 13 residues. Germline V CDR1 and CDR2: GTSNPN, SVGIG (reference sequence). V lost 1 base to trimming and J lost 7 bases, with 11 bases between them. In nucleotides, the CDR3 is TGTGCCTGGAGTGGGACAAGTAGGCAGCCCCAGCATTTT. Amino acids: CAWSGTSRQPQHF.

V usage is TRBV5-4 and J usage is TRBJ2-4; 7 positions match TRBD1. Germline V CDR1 and CDR2: SGHNT, YYREEE (reference sequence). The CDR3 is made up of 14 amino acids. The V gene end was trimmed by 2 bases and the J gene end by 4 bases; junction bases not matched to a gene: 3. Written as DNA, the CDR3 is TGTGCCAGCAGCTTTGGGGACAGAAAAAACATTCAGTACTTC. Translation gives CASSFGDRKNIQYF.

V gene TRBV6-5 combines with J gene TRBJ1-3; D ambiguous. The CDR3 has 13 residues. Germline CDR1 is MNHEY and CDR2 is SVGAGI. The germline V and J ends were trimmed by 6 bases and 2 bases, with 8 bases remaining between them. CDR3 in DNA: TGTGCCAGCAGACGGGTGGCTGGAAACACCATATATTTT. Encoded protein: CASRRVAGNTIYF.

The rearrangement joins TRBV9 to TRBJ1-2; 8 bases are a match to TRBD1. J lost 4 bases, V lost 6 bases, and 2 bases had no gene match. The CDR3 sequence is 12 residues long. Germline CDR1 reads SGDLS; CDR2 reads YYNGEE. The CDR3 spells CASNGQGYGYTF. CDR3 DNA: TGTGCCAGCAACGGACAGGGCTATGGCTACACCTTC. The full variable domain, rest sourced from reference TRBV9 and TRBJ1-2, is DSGVTQTPKHLITATGQRVTLRCSPRSGDLSVYWYQQSLDQGLQFLIQYYNGEERAKGNILERFSAQQFPDLHSELNLSSLELGDSALYFCASNGQGYGYTFGSGTRLTVV.

The table lists this clone with a few counts. This chain uses TRBV27 with TRBJ1-2; D may be TRBD1 (6 bases). The CDR3 is 13 amino acids. Deletions cut 2 bases from V and 6 bases from J, with 10 bases between. Germline V gene sequence: CDR1 MNHEY, CDR2 SMNVEV (reference sequence). The CDR3 protein is CASSLQGRNGYTF. For the CDR3, the DNA is TGTGCCAGCAGTTTACAGGGGAGGAATGGCTACACCTTC.

The CDR3 here is CASSWDYNEQFF. CDR3 sequence (DNA): TGTGCCAGCAGCTGGGACTACAATGAGCAGTTCTTC. The chain couples TRBV7-2 to TRBJ2-1; D gene uncertain. This CDR3 region has 12 residues. V dropped 4 bases and J dropped 3 bases, with 4 bases sitting between them. Germline lookup yields CDR1 SGHTA and CDR2 FQGNSA.

The table lists this clone with a count of one. The chain combines TRBV7-6 with TRBJ2-5, with TRBD2 identical over 9 bases. CDR3 length: 18 amino acids. CDR1 and CDR2 from the germline V gene are SGHVS and FNYEAQ. The V segment lost 6 bases and the J segment 1 base; nucleotides outside the gene matches: 15. The CDR3 bases are TGTGCCAGCAGTGTCCGAGCGGGGGGCTCACGGGGCCAAGAGACCCAGTACTTC. Amino acid sequence: CASSVRAGGSRGQETQYF.

The chain has TRBV6-5 and TRBJ2-1, with TRBD1 identical over 7 bases. From germline, CDR1 is MNHEY and CDR2 SVGAGI. The CDR3 extends over 13 amino acids. Trimming removed 5 bases from V and 4 bases from J; junction bases left unmatched: 2. CDR3: CASSRGPYNEQFF. In nucleotides, the CDR3 is TGTGCCAGCAGTAGGGGGCCGTACAATGAGCAGTTCTTC.

The genes are TRBV5-1 and TRBJ1-1; weak D call: TRBD1 (5 bases). The CDR3 is 17 residues long. Germline loops: CDR1 SGHRS, CDR2 YFSETQ. V gave up 0 bases and J gave up 2 bases, with 17 bases separating them. The CDR3 region is CASSLVVGFQGNTEAFF. CDR3 coding DNA: TGCGCCAGCAGCTTGGTGGTGGGTTTTCAGGGAAACACTGAAGCTTTCTTT.

V gene TRBV9 combines with J gene TRBJ1-5; D call uncertain. Trimming cost V 0 bases and J 6 bases, with 7 bases left between them. CDR1 is SGDLS and CDR2 is YYNGEE in the germline V gene. CDR3 length: 13 amino acids. CDR3 in DNA: TGTGCCAGCAGCGTAGATGGGCTTCAGCCCCAGCATTTT. This gives the protein CASSVDGLQPQHF.

The chain links TRBV5-1 to TRBJ2-5; D gene ambiguous. This CDR3 has 12 residues. V dropped 4 bases and J dropped 2 bases, with 6 bases sitting between them. CDR1 SGHRS and CDR2 YFSETQ come from the germline V gene. This CDR3 reads CASSAKQETQYF. As DNA, the CDR3 is TGCGCCAGCAGCGCAAAACAAGAGACCCAGTACTTC.

This sequence joins TRBV28 and TRBJ2-7; tentative D call: TRBD1 (5 bases). With 5 bases removed from V and 4 bases from J, the gap between germline ends came to 15 bases. CDR3 length: 14 residues. The V gene's germline CDR1 is MDHEN and CDR2 SYDVKM. The CDR3 loop reads CASSRTGALYEQYF. For the CDR3, the DNA is TGTGCCAGCAGTCGAACAGGCGCCCTATACGAGCAGTACTTC.